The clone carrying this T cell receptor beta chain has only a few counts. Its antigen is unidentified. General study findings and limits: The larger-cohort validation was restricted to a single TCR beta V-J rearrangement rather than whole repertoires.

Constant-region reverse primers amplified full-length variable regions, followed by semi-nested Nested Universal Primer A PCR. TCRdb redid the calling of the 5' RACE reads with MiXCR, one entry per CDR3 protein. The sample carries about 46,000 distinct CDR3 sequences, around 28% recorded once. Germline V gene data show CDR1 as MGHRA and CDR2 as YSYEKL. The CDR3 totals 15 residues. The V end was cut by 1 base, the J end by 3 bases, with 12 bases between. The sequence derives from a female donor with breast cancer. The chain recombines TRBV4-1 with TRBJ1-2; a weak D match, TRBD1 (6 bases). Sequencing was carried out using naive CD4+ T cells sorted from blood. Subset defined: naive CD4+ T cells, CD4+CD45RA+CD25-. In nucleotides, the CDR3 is TGCGCCAGCAGCCAAGGATTCGGACAGCACTATGGCTACACCTTC. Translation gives CASSQGFGQHYGYTF.